This is a list of T cell receptor beta chains from one sample in a study of shared T cell receptors in the human thymus. Libraries were prepared by immunoSEQ multiplex PCR; TCRdb keeps only in-frame clonotypes and omits some of them. The table records more than 550,000 clones, approximately 87% of them present only once. A further study also used this sample, focusing on human thymus T cells.

Sequenced input: thymocytes. The receptors were gathered from a boy under two years old with a congenital heart defect. CDR3s include the opening cysteine and the closing phenylalanine or tryptophan. A D gene is named only where the DNA matches it firmly. Expanded clones are given a class, and other clones once, few, many or no size at all.

>NA|TRBJ2-2|NA|TRBV4-3
TGCGCCAGCAGCCAAGAATGTGAGGCCGGGGAGCTGTTTTTT
CASSQECEAGELFF
>NA|TRBJ1-1|NA|TRBV6-1
TGTGCCAGCAGTGTTCCGGGGGGCAGCCCCTACACTGAAGCTTTCTTT
CASSVPGGSPYTEAFF
>NA|TRBJ1-2|NA|TRBV4-3
TGCGCCAGCAGCCAAACCGTCCTACAGGGTGTGACCCGCTATGGCTACACCTTC
CASSQTVLQGVTRYGYTF
>NA|TRBJ2-1|TRBD2|TRBV11-2
TGTGCCAGCAGCTTATCCGGGACTAGCTACAATGAGCAGTTCTTC
CASSLSGTSYNEQFF
>NA|TRBJ1-3|NA|TRBV7-9
TGTGCCAGCAGCCCCATCTCGGGGGGAGTGGCTGGAAACACCATATATTTT
CASSPISGGVAGNTIYF
>NA|TRBJ1-5|NA|TRBV28
TGTGCCACCTCGGGTGGACAGACAGATCAGCCCCAGCATTTT
CATSGGQTDQPQHF
>NA|TRBJ2-5|TRBD2|TRBV5-6
TGTGCCAGCAGCTTATCGCGCGGCGGGGGGGCGGGAGAGACCCAGTACTTC
CASSLSRGGGAGETQYF
>NA|TRBJ2-1|NA|TRBV10-2
TGCGCCAGCAGTGTTTCCGGGGAATTTGACGATGAGCAGTTCTTC
CASSVSGEFDDEQFF
>NA|TRBJ2-5|TRBD1|TRBV5-6
TGTGCCAGCAGCTTCCCTCCGACAGGGGGCAAGGGGGAGACCCAGTACTTC
CASSFPPTGGKGETQYF
>NA|TRBJ2-5|NA|TRBV5-5
TGTGCCAGCAGCCTCCTTGGGGCCCCCGGGCCAGCGACCCAAGAGACCCAGTACTTC
CASSLLGAPGPATQETQYF
>NA|TRBJ1-2|TRBD1|TRBV4-1
TGCGCCAGCAGCCAGGCCCGGGACAGCGCATACTACTATGGCTACACCTTC
CASSQARDSAYYYGYTF
>few|TRBJ2-7|NA|TRBV19
TGTGCCAGTAGTACCCCGCCAGGGACCTACGAGCAGTACTTC
CASSTPPGTYEQYF
>NA|TRBJ2-5|NA|TRBV4-3
TGCGCCAGCAGCCAAGGGAACCTAGAGAAGATGACCCAGTACTTC
CASSQGNLEKMTQYF
>few|TRBJ1-2|NA|TRBV20-1
TGCAGTGCTAGAGATCTCGGCTACACCTTC
CSARDLGYTF
>NA|TRBJ1-4|NA|TRBV9
TGTGCCAGCAGCTCCCCACAGGAAAAACTGTTTTTT
CASSSPQEKLFF
>once|TRBJ2-6|NA|TRBV28
TGTGCCAGCAGTTTCCCCCGGGAGTCTGGGGCCAACGTCCTGACTTTC
CASSFPRESGANVLTF
>once|TRBJ2-1|TRBD2|TRBV27
TGTGCCAGCAGTCCCAGCGGGAGGGCCCATGAGCAGTTCTTC
CASSPSGRAHEQFF
>NA|TRBJ1-2|NA|TRBV25-1
TGTGCCAGCAGTGATTACCAGGGGCAAAACTATGGCTACACCTTC
CASSDYQGQNYGYTF
>NA|TRBJ2-5|NA|TRBV28
TGTGCCAGCACTCGACAGGACGCCGAAGAGACCCAGTACTTC
CASTRQDAEETQYF
>NA|TRBJ1-2|NA|TRBV4-3
TGCGCCAGCAGCCAAGACGGCGACAGCCAGAACTATGGCTACACCTTC
CASSQDGDSQNYGYTF
>NA|TRBJ2-7|TRBD2|TRBV27
TGTGCCAGCAGATCGATTCCGGGACTAGCGGGGGCCCAATCCACCTACGAGCAGTACTTC
CASRSIPGLAGAQSTYEQYF
>NA|TRBJ1-2|TRBD1|TRBV6-5
TGTGCCAGCAGTGCCCCGGGACAGGGGAACTATGGCTACACCTTC
CASSAPGQGNYGYTF
>NA|TRBJ2-1|NA|TRBV9
TGTGCCAGCAGCCCCAGAACGGGAGACTCATACAATGAGCAGTTCTTC
CASSPRTGDSYNEQFF
>NA|TRBJ2-2|TRBD2|TRBV19
TGTGCCAGTAGTATAGGCCTAGCGGGAGGGCCCGCCGGGGAGCTGTTTTTT
CASSIGLAGGPAGELFF
>NA|TRBJ1-3|NA|TRBV15
TGTGCCACCAGCGGGGGAGGGGCGAGTGGAAACACCATATATTTT
CATSGGGASGNTIYF
>NA|TRBJ1-1|TRBD1|TRBV5-8
TGTGCCAGCAGCTCTTGGAGGGACAGGGGGAACACTGAAGCTTTCTTT
CASSSWRDRGNTEAFF
>NA|TRBJ2-6|NA|TRBV29-1
TGCAGCGTTGTGGAGGGATCTGGGGCCAACGTCCTGACTTTC
CSVVEGSGANVLTF
>NA|TRBJ2-6|NA|TRBV4-1
TGCGCCAGCAGCCAAATGACGGGTAACTCTGGGGCCAACGTCCTGACTTTC
CASSQMTGNSGANVLTF
>NA|TRBJ1-3|NA|TRBV6-1
TGTGCCAGTAGCTTCGGGGGGACTGGAAACACCATATATTTT
CASSFGGTGNTIYF
>NA|TRBJ1-5|NA|TRBV28
TGTGCCAGCAGTTTCGATCGGGGGAGGTCGAATCAGCCCCAGCATTTT
CASSFDRGRSNQPQHF
>NA|TRBJ2-3|NA|TRBV7-3
TGTGCCAGCAGCCTCCGAACGGGGCAGGGGACAGATACGCAGTATTTT
CASSLRTGQGTDTQYF
>NA|TRBJ1-3|NA|TRBV6-7
TGTGCCAGCAGTTACGACCGGAGCTCTGGAAACACCATATATTTT
CASSYDRSSGNTIYF
>NA|TRBJ1-2|NA|TRBV27
TGTGCCAGCAGTTCCGGACAGCACTATGGCTACACCTTC
CASSSGQHYGYTF
>NA|TRBJ2-1|TRBD2|TRBV27
TGTGCCAGCAGTTCTCATTTCGGGACTAGAGGCCACAATGAGCAGTTCTTC
CASSSHFGTRGHNEQFF
>NA|TRBJ1-1|NA|TRBV15
TGTGCCACCAGCAGATCCCTGACGCAAGCGAATGAAGCTTTCTTT
CATSRSLTQANEAFF
>NA|TRBJ2-1|TRBD2|TRBV4-3
TGCGCCAGCAGCCAAGATCGTGGGACTAGCGGGGGGGCAGGGGAGCAGTTCTTC
CASSQDRGTSGGAGEQFF
>once|TRBJ2-3|TRBD1|TRBV2
TGTGCCAGCAGAAAACCAAGAGTCCGGGACAGGGGGCAAGATACGCAGTATTTT
CASRKPRVRDRGQDTQYF
>NA|TRBJ2-1|NA|TRBV4-1
TGCGCCAGCAGCCAAACCGGGACAAAAGGCAATGAGCAGTTCTTC
CASSQTGTKGNEQFF
>few|TRBJ1-2|NA|TRBV19
TGTGCCAGCTCCGGGGGTGGGTATGGCTACACCTTC
CASSGGGYGYTF
>NA|TRBJ1-6|NA|TRBV6-1
TGTGCCAGCAGTGAAATCGCCCCCGGCGTGTGGAGCTCCTATAATTCCCCCCTCCACTTT
CASSEIAPGVWSSYNSPLHF
>few|TRBJ2-3|NA|TRBV2
TGTGCCAGCACCGAACTAGTTACAGATACGCAGTATTTT
CASTELVTDTQYF
>NA|TRBJ2-1|TRBD2|TRBV28
TGTGCCAGCGGCAAAATAACTAGCGGGGGGCCCTCTTACAATGAGCAGTTCTTC
CASGKITSGGPSYNEQFF
>NA|TRBJ2-1|NA|TRBV12-2
TGTGCAAGGTTTCCTAGAGGCTCCACTGAGCAGTTCTTC
CARFPRGSTEQFF
>NA|TRBJ1-4|NA|TRBV28
TGTGCCAGCAGTTTCCCAGGCCGGGGAATGAAAAAACTGTTTTTT
CASSFPGRGMKKLFF
>NA|TRBJ1-2|NA|TRBV15
TGTGCCACCAGCAGAGTGAGGGGGGGCAGGGACTATGGCTACACCTTC
CATSRVRGGRDYGYTF
>NA|TRBJ1-5|NA|TRBV6-6
TGTGCCAGCAGTTACTCGCGGGATCAGCCCCAGCATTTT
CASSYSRDQPQHF
>NA|TRBJ1-2|NA|TRBV19
TGTGCCAGTAGTTGGGCACATCCTACATCATATGGCTACACCTTC
CASSWAHPTSYGYTF
>NA|TRBJ2-5|NA|TRBV7-4
TGTGCCAGCAGCTCCCGGGAGACCCAGTACTTC
CASSSRETQYF
>NA|TRBJ1-3|NA|TRBV29-1
TGCAGCGTTGTAGAGGGGGGGTGGGGGGAAAACACCATATATTTT
CSVVEGGWGENTIYF
>NA|TRBJ2-1|TRBD2|TRBV7-2
TGTGCCAGCAGCTTACGGGGGGGGGCGCATGTTAATGAGCAGTTCTTC
CASSLRGGAHVNEQFF
>NA|TRBJ2-2|NA|TRBV30
TGTGCCTGGAGTTTCATCCCCCCGACATTAGCCGGGGAGCTGTTTTTT
CAWSFIPPTLAGELFF
>NA|TRBJ2-5|TRBD1|TRBV7-2
TGTGCCAGCAGCTACACGACAGGGCAAGAGACCCAGTACTTC
CASSYTTGQETQYF
>NA|TRBJ1-3|NA|TRBV7-2
TGTGCCAGCAGCTTAAGCAGCTTCCTGGGAGCTGGAAACACCATATATTTT
CASSLSSFLGAGNTIYF
>NA|TRBJ2-7|NA|TRBV4-1
TGCGCCAGCAGCCAAGATATCGCGACAATATACGAGCAGTACTTC
CASSQDIATIYEQYF